The clone carrying this T cell receptor beta chain has a handful of counts. Its antigen is undetermined. The data stem from a study of T cells in Graves' hyperthyroidism and ophthalmopathy. Study findings and constraints: Median prediction lead before ophthalmopathy onset was roughly 6 months with the model. The blood repertoire included most of the expanded thyroid clonotypes above 0.001.

RNA transcripts served as the template for amplifying TCR beta CDR3 regions. Initially, a first-round RT-PCR of the TCR CDR3 employed the HTBI primer set. Each CDR3 protein gets one entry after TCRdb re-called the multiplex PCR reads with MiXCR. The sample contains about 400,000 distinct CDR3 sequences, approximately 16% of which appear only once. Looked up from germline, CDR1 is MNHNS and CDR2 is SASEGT. V lost 7 bases and J 2 bases, leaving 12 bases between the germline ends. There are 13 residues in the CDR3. An approximately 10 ml volume of fresh peripheral blood provided the PBMCs. The chain joins TRBV6-1 to TRBJ2-7; the D is unclear. This TCR was sampled from a woman aged 60-70 years with Graves' ophthalmopathy. The specimen was blood. CDR3 bases: TGTGCCAGCAAAATAGGGCGGCCCTACGAGCAGTACTTC. Its translation: CASKIGRPYEQYF.